Listed here is a single TCR beta chain. Its antigen is as yet unknown. Sequencing was performed with immunoSEQ multiplex PCR; in TCRdb, only in-frame clones are kept and a portion is missing. The table has approximately 100,000 clones, nearly 90% seen once. This sample is drawn from a study of T cell responses to AZD1222 COVID-19 vaccine. Study-wide results and limits: Reports indicate that nearly half of spike-specific TCRs are directed at unmutated variant regions.

The germline gives CDR1 SGHTS, CDR2 YDEGEE. V lost 3 bases and J lost 2, with 15 bases in between. This CDR3 comprises 15 residues. Here the sequenced sample was peripheral blood, taken 28 days after the second AZD1222 dose. The TCR comes from an adult who received the AZD1222 COVID-19 vaccine. The V call is TRBV5-8, the J call TRBJ2-7; TRBD2 might be the D (7 bases). The CDR3 region is CASSSGSGGTYEQYF. In nucleotides, the CDR3 is TGTGCCAGCAGCTCCGGGTCGGGGGGCACCTACGAGCAGTACTTC.